The sequence of this T cell receptor beta chain was determined in a study of Graves' ophthalmopathy and Graves' hyperthyroidism. General study results and limits: Most expanded thyroid clonotypes above 0.001 frequency also appeared in blood.

RNA transcripts served as template for amplifying TCR beta CDR3 sequences. RT-PCR was first run with HTBI primers, then multiplex PCR in a second round. MiXCR, applied by TCRdb to the multiplex PCR reads, yields one record per CDR3 protein. Here the sample spans just over 600,000 distinct CDR3 sequences, 22% being singletons. A word on this clonotype: Its antigen is not identified.

The V end lost 3 bases, the J end lost 2 bases, and 11 bases lay between the germline ends. The CDR3 spans 14 residues. The germline gives CDR1 MGHRA, CDR2 YSYEKL. Source material: peripheral blood. The sequence was obtained from a woman aged 18 to 35 with stable Graves' hyperthyroidism. Some clones in this sample may be carry-over from other donors' samples. The chain is built from TRBV4-1 and TRBJ2-7, with D tentatively TRBD1 (5 bases). DNA of the CDR3: TGCGCCAGCAGCCATATCACAGGACCCTACGAGCAGTACTTC. Its protein product is CASSHITGPYEQYF.